This TCR beta chain was retrieved from a study of T cell responses to AZD1222 COVID-19 vaccine. Germline V CDR1 and CDR2: MNHEY, SMNVEV (reference sequence). J gave up 4 bases and V 8 bases, and 11 bases lay outside the gene matches. This CDR3 has 15 residues. General study points: As reported, nearly half of all spike-specific TCRs target variant regions that are unmutated. Donors, mostly white British, included more females; clonal diversity was possibly underestimated. Seropositivity was recorded at baseline in only six AZD1222 recipients. Recipients of two AZD1222 doses showed rising Spike-specific TCR breadth and depth.

On this clone: The antigen is not known.

Measured with immunoSEQ multiplex PCR; TCRdb has only the in-frame clones, and not every one. The sample shows about 140,000 clones, 90% to 95% of them seen only once. The source material was peripheral blood, sampled on day 0 of AZD1222 vaccination. This chain uses TRBV27 with TRBJ1-1; 9 bases match TRBD1. The source is an adult in good health. The CDR3 DNA sequence: TGTGCCAGCGGAATACCGGGACAGGGCTCCACTGAAGCTTTCTTT. Translated: CASGIPGQGSTEAFF.